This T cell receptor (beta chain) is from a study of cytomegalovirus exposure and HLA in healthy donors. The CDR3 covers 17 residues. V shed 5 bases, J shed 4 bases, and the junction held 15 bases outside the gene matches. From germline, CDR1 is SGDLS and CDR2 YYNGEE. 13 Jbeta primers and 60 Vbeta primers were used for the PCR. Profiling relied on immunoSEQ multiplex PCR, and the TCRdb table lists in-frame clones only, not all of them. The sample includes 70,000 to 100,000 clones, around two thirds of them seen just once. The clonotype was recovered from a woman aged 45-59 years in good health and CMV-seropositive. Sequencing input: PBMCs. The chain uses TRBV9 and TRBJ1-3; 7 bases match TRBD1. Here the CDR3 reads CASSETPGQTPGNTIYF. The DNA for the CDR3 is TGTGCCAGCAGTGAAACTCCGGGACAGACCCCCGGAAACACCATATATTTT.